This is a list of T cell receptor beta chains from one sample in a study of control samples from healthy donors and cancer patients. The assay was immunoSEQ multiplex PCR, and TCRdb's table has in-frame clones only and misses some. The sample includes around 140,000 clones, around 90% of them seen just once. The sample consisted of blood. The receptor set was obtained from a man younger than 30 in good health. The CDR3 runs from the conserved cysteine through the conserved F or W. The D gene is left open where the match is weak. Some rows mark clone size as missing; the rest say once, few, many or name a class of expanded clone.

J: TRBJ1-4
V: TRBV29-1
D: -
size: -
DNA: TGCAGCGTTCAGGGTTCTAATGAAAAACTGTTTTTT
CDR3: CSVQGSNEKLFF

J: TRBJ1-6
V: TRBV7-9
D: TRBD1
size: few
DNA: TGTGCCAGCAGCTTAGCGTCGGCAGGGGGGAACTCACCCCTCCACTTT
CDR3: CASSLASAGGNSPLHF

J: TRBJ1-5
V: TRBV7-2
D: TRBD1
size: -
DNA: TGTGCCAGCAGTTCTCAGGGGGCTCAGCCCCAGCATTTT
CDR3: CASSSQGAQPQHF

J: TRBJ2-5
V: TRBV7-2
D: -
size: -
DNA: TGTGCCAGCAGGCCCCGGAGTAAAGAGACCCAGTACTTC
CDR3: CASRPRSKETQYF

J: TRBJ1-4
V: TRBV12-3/TRBV12-4
D: -
size: few
DNA: TGTGCCAGCCAGAGGGCTGCTAATGAAAAACTGTTTTTT
CDR3: CASQRAANEKLFF

J: TRBJ1-1
V: TRBV6-5
D: TRBD1
size: -
DNA: TGTGCCAGCAGTTCGACCGGGACAGGGATCTCTGAAGCTTTCTTT
CDR3: CASSSTGTGISEAFF

J: TRBJ1-2
V: TRBV9
D: -
size: -
DNA: TGTGCCAGCAGCGTAACTCGAAACGGACCCTATGGCTACACCTTC
CDR3: CASSVTRNGPYGYTF

J: TRBJ2-1
V: TRBV9
D: -
size: -
DNA: TGTGCCAGCAGCGCCACAGGCGACTCCTACAATGAGCAGTTCTTC
CDR3: CASSATGDSYNEQFF

J: TRBJ2-1
V: TRBV7-2
D: TRBD2
size: -
DNA: TGTGCCACCGGGGGCGGGGGGGCCGGTGAGCAGTTCTTC
CDR3: CATGGGGAGEQFF

J: TRBJ1-5
V: TRBV2
D: TRBD1
size: -
DNA: TGTGCCAGCAGTGAACCAGGGGGTCAGCCCCAGCATTTT
CDR3: CASSEPGGQPQHF

J: TRBJ1-2
V: TRBV4-1
D: TRBD1
size: -
DNA: TGCGCCAGCAGCCCGGGACAGGGGAACTATGGCTACACCTTC
CDR3: CASSPGQGNYGYTF

J: TRBJ2-7
V: TRBV27
D: -
size: -
DNA: TGTGCCAGCAGTTTATACTTCCGAGGGGCCAGTTTATCCTACGAGCAGTACTTC
CDR3: CASSLYFRGASLSYEQYF

J: TRBJ2-1
V: TRBV3-1/TRBV3-2
D: TRBD2
size: -
DNA: TGTGCCAGCAGCCGCGGACTAGCGGGGGGTGGGCACAATGAGCAGTTCTTC
CDR3: CASSRGLAGGGHNEQFF

J: TRBJ2-3
V: TRBV6-5
D: -
size: -
DNA: TGTGCCAGCAGTTACTCGGGTTACACAGATACGCAGTATTTT
CDR3: CASSYSGYTDTQYF

J: TRBJ1-4
V: TRBV6-5
D: TRBD1
size: -
DNA: TGTGCCAGCAGTAAACAGGGGGTAAATGAAAAACTGTTTTTT
CDR3: CASSKQGVNEKLFF

J: TRBJ1-5
V: TRBV15
D: -
size: -
DNA: TGTGCCACCAGCAGCCCGGTAGGGGGTGGTAGCAATCAGCCCCAGCATTTT
CDR3: CATSSPVGGGSNQPQHF

J: TRBJ2-7
V: TRBV2
D: -
size: -
DNA: TGTGCCAGCAGTGATCCCGTGTCAGGGCGGTCCTACGAGCAGTACTTC
CDR3: CASSDPVSGRSYEQYF

J: TRBJ2-1
V: TRBV27
D: -
size: few
DNA: TGTGCCAGCAGTTTAATGTCGGGGCAATACAATGAGCAGTTCTTC
CDR3: CASSLMSGQYNEQFF

J: TRBJ2-7
V: TRBV13
D: TRBD2
size: -
DNA: TGTGCCAGCAGCTCACCTCTAGCGGGGACCTACGAGCAGTACTTC
CDR3: CASSSPLAGTYEQYF

J: TRBJ1-5
V: TRBV2
D: -
size: -
DNA: TGTGCCAGCAGTGAGCAGGGTCAGCATCAGCCCCAGCATTTT
CDR3: CASSEQGQHQPQHF

J: TRBJ2-7
V: TRBV11-2
D: -
size: -
DNA: TGTGCCAGCAGCTTAGGGGACGATCGGCAGCAGTACTTC
CDR3: CASSLGDDRQQYF

J: TRBJ2-1
V: TRBV5-6
D: TRBD1
size: once
DNA: TGTGCCAGCAGATATGACAGGGCCTCTTTCAATGAGCAGTTCTTC
CDR3: CASRYDRASFNEQFF

J: TRBJ1-5
V: TRBV5-1
D: TRBD1
size: -
DNA: TGCGCCAGCAGCTTTACAGGGGGAAGGCAGCCCCAGCATTTT
CDR3: CASSFTGGRQPQHF

J: TRBJ1-6
V: TRBV5-1
D: -
size: few
DNA: TGCGCCAGCAGCTTGGGAGATTCACCCCTCCACTTT
CDR3: CASSLGDSPLHF

J: TRBJ2-7
V: TRBV12-3/TRBV12-4
D: -
size: -
DNA: TGTGCCAGCAGTCCAGGACAGACCTACGAGCAGTACTTC
CDR3: CASSPGQTYEQYF

J: TRBJ2-3
V: TRBV6-5
D: TRBD2
size: -
DNA: TGTGCCAGCAGGGCAACTAGCGGGGGGGCGGATACGCAGTATTTT
CDR3: CASRATSGGADTQYF

J: TRBJ1-1
V: TRBV14
D: -
size: -
DNA: TGTGCCAGCAGCCAAGATGTCGGTTTTCTGAACACTGAAGCTTTCTTT
CDR3: CASSQDVGFLNTEAFF

J: TRBJ1-2
V: TRBV27
D: -
size: -
DNA: TGTGCCAGCAGCCTCCGGGGGGCCACCCTTAACTATGGCTACACCTTC
CDR3: CASSLRGATLNYGYTF

J: TRBJ1-1
V: TRBV14
D: -
size: -
DNA: TGTGCCAGCAGCCAACCAGGCTCTATCACTGAAGCTTTCTTT
CDR3: CASSQPGSITEAFF

J: TRBJ1-2
V: TRBV5-1
D: TRBD1
size: -
DNA: TGCGCCAGCAGCTTGGAGGGGACAGGCGGAGGCTACACCTTC
CDR3: CASSLEGTGGGYTF

J: TRBJ1-5
V: TRBV30
D: TRBD1
size: -
DNA: TGTGCCTGGAGCATGGGACAGGCAAATCAGCCCCAGCATTTT
CDR3: CAWSMGQANQPQHF

J: TRBJ1-1
V: TRBV3-1/TRBV3-2
D: TRBD1
size: -
DNA: TGTGCCAGCAGCCCTGGGACAGGGCTAGGGAACACTGAAGCTTTCTTT
CDR3: CASSPGTGLGNTEAFF

J: TRBJ1-2
V: TRBV5-4
D: -
size: -
DNA: TGTGCCAGCAGCACGAAGCGGGACGATCAGAGGTACACCTTC
CDR3: CASSTKRDDQRYTF

J: TRBJ2-1
V: TRBV23-1
D: -
size: -
DNA: TGCGCCAGCAGTCAATCGGAGGCCCACGCCCCTAATGAGCAGTTCTTC
CDR3: CASSQSEAHAPNEQFF

J: TRBJ1-1
V: TRBV29-1
D: -
size: few
DNA: TGCAGCGTTGAAGTTGGCACTGAAGCTTTCTTT
CDR3: CSVEVGTEAFF

J: TRBJ2-1
V: TRBV30
D: TRBD2
size: -
DNA: TGTGCCTGGAGTGGGTCGGGGGGCAATGAGCAGTTCTTC
CDR3: CAWSGSGGNEQFF

J: TRBJ1-5
V: TRBV12-5
D: TRBD1
size: -
DNA: TGTGCTAGTGTCTCCGGGACAGGAGCAATTGTAGCCCAGCATTTT
CDR3: CASVSGTGAIVAQHF

J: TRBJ2-1
V: TRBV7-9
D: -
size: -
DNA: TGTGCCAGCAGCTTAAAGCTCCCCCACTCGAATGAGCAGTTCTTC
CDR3: CASSLKLPHSNEQFF

J: TRBJ2-5
V: TRBV6-5
D: TRBD2
size: -
DNA: TGTGCCAGCAGTTACTCGAGGTCGGGGGGGCTCGTCCAGTACTTC
CDR3: CASSYSRSGGLVQYF

J: TRBJ2-3
V: TRBV11-2
D: -
size: -
DNA: TGTGCCAGCAGCTTAGGGACATGGGGGCCAGATACGCAGTATTTT
CDR3: CASSLGTWGPDTQYF

J: TRBJ2-7
V: TRBV7-9
D: -
size: once
DNA: TGTGCCAGCAGCTTCTCAAGGGCAAGCGAGCAGTACTTC
CDR3: CASSFSRASEQYF

J: TRBJ1-2
V: TRBV4-1
D: -
size: few
DNA: TGCGCCAGCAGCCAAGCCAACTATGGCTACACCTTC
CDR3: CASSQANYGYTF

J: TRBJ1-3
V: TRBV30
D: -
size: few
DNA: TGTGCCTGGAGTGTTTCTGGAAACACCATATATTTT
CDR3: CAWSVSGNTIYF

J: TRBJ1-2
V: TRBV5-1
D: -
size: -
DNA: TGCGCCAGCAGCTTGGTCGTGCGGGGCACTTATGGCTACACCTTC
CDR3: CASSLVVRGTYGYTF

J: TRBJ1-4
V: TRBV5-1
D: -
size: -
DNA: TGCGCCAGCAGCTTGGATGGACAGCCCTATGAAAAACTGTTTTTT
CDR3: CASSLDGQPYEKLFF

J: TRBJ1-4
V: TRBV7-2
D: -
size: few
DNA: TGTGCCAGCAGCTTAGATCTGGGCGCGGGGAAACTGTTTTTT
CDR3: CASSLDLGAGKLFF

J: TRBJ1-2
V: TRBV4-1
D: -
size: -
DNA: TGCGCCAGCAGCCAGGGCGGTGGGGGAAGCTATGGCTACACCTTC
CDR3: CASSQGGGGSYGYTF

J: TRBJ2-7
V: TRBV5-4
D: -
size: -
DNA: TGTGCCAGCAGCCTCGACAGTGGCTCCTACGAGCAGTACTTC
CDR3: CASSLDSGSYEQYF

J: TRBJ1-1
V: TRBV5-4
D: -
size: -
DNA: TGTGCCAGCCAGACAGAGAACACTGAAGCTTTCTTT
CDR3: CASQTENTEAFF

J: TRBJ2-2
V: TRBV6-4
D: TRBD2
size: -
DNA: TGTGCCAGCAGTGACTTAGCGGGCACCGGGGAGCTGTTTTTT
CDR3: CASSDLAGTGELFF

J: TRBJ1-4
V: TRBV2
D: TRBD1
size: -
DNA: TGTGCCAGCAGTAATAACAGGGGTGAAAAACTGTTTTTT
CDR3: CASSNNRGEKLFF

J: TRBJ2-5
V: TRBV7-6
D: -
size: -
DNA: TGTGCCAGCAGCTTACGGACTTGGCAAGAGACCCAGTACTTC
CDR3: CASSLRTWQETQYF

J: TRBJ1-1
V: TRBV7-9
D: -
size: -
DNA: TGTGCCAGCAGCTTAGTCCGCGCTGAAGCTTTCTTT
CDR3: CASSLVRAEAFF

J: TRBJ1-1
V: TRBV2
D: -
size: -
DNA: TGTGCCAGCAGTGTAACCCCGGGACAAGGAGCTTTCTTT
CDR3: CASSVTPGQGAFF

J: TRBJ1-6
V: TRBV4-1
D: -
size: -
DNA: TGCGCCAGCAGCCAGGTTCACGGTGGGGGGCGCGCCTCACCCCTCCACTTT
CDR3: CASSQVHGGGRASPLHF

J: TRBJ2-3
V: TRBV29-1
D: TRBD2
size: -
DNA: TGCAGCGTTAGGACTAGCGGCAGCACAGATACGCAGTATTTT
CDR3: CSVRTSGSTDTQYF

J: TRBJ1-4
V: TRBV18
D: TRBD1
size: -
DNA: TGTGCCAGCTCCCAGAACAGGGGTGAAAAACTGTTTTTT
CDR3: CASSQNRGEKLFF

J: TRBJ2-3
V: TRBV5-4
D: -
size: -
DNA: TGTGCCAGCAGCTTGGCCGGGGGGCAGGTTACAGATACGCAGTATTTT
CDR3: CASSLAGGQVTDTQYF

J: TRBJ2-7
V: TRBV2
D: -
size: -
DNA: TGTGCCAGCAGACGCCTAACCTACGAGCAGTACTTC
CDR3: CASRRLTYEQYF

J: TRBJ2-5
V: TRBV11-2
D: -
size: -
DNA: TGTGCCAGCAGAGGGGTGAAAGAGACCCAGTACTTC
CDR3: CASRGVKETQYF